This TCR beta chain was recorded in a study of human T cells and chemical hapten exposure. Overall study: The sensitizer, 2% DPC, was used on roughly 2 cm by roughly 2 cm of upper inner arm skin. Patients received weekly diphenylcyclopropenone doses to the scalp throughout the roughly 22-week study.

The V end was cut by 5 bases, the J end by 5 bases, with 11 bases between. The CDR3 has 13 residues. Germline-derived CDR1 and CDR2 are SGHNT and YENEEA. TCRdb reanalysed the RACE reads using MiXCR and keeps one entry per CDR3 protein. The sample holds approximately 80,000 distinct CDR3 sequences, approximately 10% seen once. Described time point: patch test 3, about 24 weeks after DPC sensitization. Indicated treatment: therapeutic diphenylcyclopropenone sensitization with weekly scalp DPC. It was from unfractionated whole blood that total RNA was extracted. This clonotype appeared many times. Sequenced here: whole blood, sampled in connection with sensitization to the hapten diphenylcyclopropenone (DPC). This clonotype was sampled from a woman aged 45-59 years with alopecia areata. Some clones in this sample may be carry-over from other donors' samples. The J gene is TRBJ2-3, the V gene TRBV11-3; D assignment may be TRBD1 or TRBD2 (5 bases each). The CDR3 DNA is TGTGCCAGCAGCCGGGACCACCGAGATACGCAGTATTTT. It is translated as CASSRDHRDTQYF.